These 23 T cell receptor beta chains originate from one sample sequenced in a study of shared clonotypes between healthy human individuals. Some clones are missing from TCRdb's copy, which holds only in-frame ones; the method was immunoSEQ multiplex PCR. The sample holds around 600,000 clones, 85% to 95% seen once. The naive CD8 fraction comprised CD45RO-negative cells positively selected for CCR7 and excluded terminally differentiated effector memory CD45RA+ cells. Sequencing was done on a sample of naive CD8+ T cells sorted from blood. These receptors were obtained from a woman aged 25 to 39 in good health.

V usage is TRBV4-1 and J usage is TRBJ2-7; tentative D call: TRBD1 (6 bases). CDR1 is MGHRA and CDR2 is YSYEKL in the germline V gene. Trimming stripped 2 bases from V and 4 bases from J, with 15 bases between. CDR3 length: 15 residues. The CDR3 protein is CASSQRQDSKYEQYF. DNA for the CDR3: TGCGCCAGCAGCCAACGTCAGGACAGTAAGTACGAGCAGTACTTC.

The chain employs TRBV27 and TRBJ2-7; 10 bases align to TRBD1. This CDR3 comprises 15 residues. V gave up 3 bases and J gave up 6 bases; unmatched junction bases: 8. Germline-derived CDR1 and CDR2 are MNHEY and SMNVEV (reference sequence). CDR3 sequence (DNA): TGTGCCAGCAGTTTGGGCGACAGGGGGCCCGGCGAGCAGTACTTC. Its protein product is CASSLGDRGPGEQYF.

The chain couples TRBV13 to TRBJ2-3, with D hard to call. Trimming took 4 bases from V and 7 from J, leaving 9 bases between them. CDR1 is PRHDT, CDR2 FYEKMQ, per germline (reference sequence). The CDR3 contains 12 residues. This CDR3 reads CASSSTANTQYF. CDR3 sequence (DNA): TGTGCCAGCAGCTCAACTGCAAATACGCAGTATTTT.

The J gene is TRBJ2-1, the V gene TRBV19; 12 nucleotides match TRBD1. J was trimmed by 8 bases and V by 5 bases; bases with no gene match: 7. Germline CDR1 and CDR2: LNHDA and SQIVND (reference sequence). The length of the CDR3 is 15 residues. The CDR3 sequence is CASSYGTGGEYEQFF. DNA of the CDR3: TGTGCCAGTAGTTACGGGACAGGGGGCGAGTATGAGCAGTTCTTC.

This chain uses TRBV28 with TRBJ1-4; no reliable D call. There are 15 residues in the CDR3. Germline V gene lookup returns CDR1 MDHEN and CDR2 SYDVKM. The V and J ends lost 2 bases and 7 bases respectively, with 14 bases between them. CDR3 DNA sequence: TGTGCCAGCAGTTTACCCGGAGGACTCGGTGAAAAACTGTTTTTT. Translated, it gives CASSLPGGLGEKLFF.

This chain connects TRBV27 to TRBJ2-3; tentative D call: TRBD1 (7 bases). CDR3 size: 15 residues. The ends were cut back, 3 bases at V and 0 bases at J, with 10 bases in the middle. Germline V lookup: CDR1 MNHEY, CDR2 SMNVEV (reference sequence). In DNA form, the CDR3 reads TGTGCCAGCAGTTTGGAGGGGGCCAGCACAGATACGCAGTATTTT. It translates to CASSLEGASTDTQYF.

The rearrangement joins TRBV2 to TRBJ2-1; weak D call: TRBD2 (6 bases). This CDR3 is built from 12 residues. The germline gives CDR1 SNHLY, CDR2 FYNNEI. The germline V and J ends were trimmed by 8 bases and 7 bases, with 12 bases remaining between them. The CDR3 region has the DNA TGTGCCAGCTTGCGGGATAATAATGAGCAGTTCTTC. As protein: CASLRDNNEQFF.

The genes are TRBV28 and TRBJ2-7, with 8 positions matching TRBD2. The length of the CDR3 is 15 residues. Germline loops: CDR1 MDHEN, CDR2 SYDVKM. The J segment lost 1 base and the V segment lost 5 bases, leaving 7 bases of the junction unmatched. Here the CDR3 DNA reads TGTGCCAGCAGTACGGGAGGGCGCTCTTCCTACGAGCAGTACTTC. Translation gives CASSTGGRSSYEQYF.

The chain links TRBV19 to TRBJ2-7, with 7 nucleotides matching TRBD1. The CDR3 is made up of 16 amino acids. Trimming at V came to 0 bases and at J to 2 bases, leaving 7 bases not matched to a gene. Germline V gene lookup returns CDR1 LNHDA and CDR2 SQIVND (reference sequence). CDR3 in DNA: TGTGCCAGTAGTATAGATCTGGAGACAGGGACCTACGAGCAGTACTTC. Its translation is CASSIDLETGTYEQYF.

V gene TRBV5-4 combines with J gene TRBJ2-7, with 9 bases that match TRBD2. Germline CDR1 reads SGHNT; CDR2 reads YYREEE (reference sequence). The V and J ends lost 4 bases and 5 bases, in that order; junction bases with no gene match: 4. This CDR3 has 13 amino acids. CDR3 in DNA: TGTGCCAGCAGCCCCGGCGGGGGGGACGAGCAGTACTTC. Protein product: CASSPGGGDEQYF.

V and J are TRBV2 and TRBJ2-4; D is possibly TRBD1 (6 bases). The V end lost 9 bases, the J end lost 7 bases, and 13 bases lay between the germline ends. The V gene's germline CDR1 is SNHLY and CDR2 FYNNEI. This CDR3 spans 12 amino acids. The CDR3 coding sequence is TGTGCCAGGAAAACAGGGATGAACATTCAGTACTTC. Protein: CARKTGMNIQYF.

The V call is TRBV7-8, the J call TRBJ2-2; 15 nucleotides match TRBD2. V trimming: 0 bases; J trimming: 4 bases; junction bases outside the gene matches: 3. The CDR3 spans 18 residues. Germline CDR1 is SGHVS and CDR2 is FQNEAQ. CDR3 region: CASSLARTSGRVTGELFF. CDR3 sequence (DNA): TGTGCCAGCAGCTTAGCGAGGACTAGCGGGAGGGTCACCGGGGAGCTGTTTTTT.

The rearrangement links TRBV9 to TRBJ2-7, with 11 bases aligning to TRBD1. The junction had 1 base not matched to a gene; V was cut back by 0 bases and J by 2 bases. CDR1 and CDR2 (germline): SGDLS, YYNGEE. The CDR3 runs 15 residues. The CDR3 is CASSVGGQGAYEQYF. The CDR3 coding sequence is TGTGCCAGCAGCGTAGGGGGACAGGGGGCCTACGAGCAGTACTTC.

This sequence joins TRBV19 and TRBJ2-2; tentative D call: TRBD2 (6 bases). Germline V gives CDR1 LNHDA, CDR2 SQIVND (reference sequence). The ends were cut back, 2 bases at V and 5 bases at J, with 12 bases in the middle. This CDR3 has 15 residues. As DNA, the CDR3 is TGTGCCAGTAGTATAAGCCAGCTAGCGACCGGGGAGCTGTTTTTT. Its protein is CASSISQLATGELFF.

This clone has only one observation. The sample carries other DNA sequences with the same CDR3. The chain links TRBV4-1 to TRBJ2-3; 10 bases are shared with TRBD2. The germline gives CDR1 MGHRA, CDR2 YSYEKL. The V segment lost 0 bases and the J segment 4 bases; nucleotides outside the gene matches: 4. The CDR3 length is 16 residues. The CDR3 nucleotides are TGCGCCAGCAGCCAAGAAGCGGGAGGGCCCCCAGATACGCAGTATTTT. Residues: CASSQEAGGPPDTQYF.

The chain carries TRBV5-5 and TRBJ2-3, with D hard to call. Trimming shortened V by 6 bases and J by 6 bases, and 8 bases separated the two germline ends. Germline V gives CDR1 SGHKS, CDR2 YYEKEE (reference sequence). The CDR3 has 11 residues. CDR3 amino acids: CASKGLDTQYF. The CDR3 DNA reads TGTGCCAGCAAGGGCTTGGATACGCAGTATTTT. The full variable domain, completed using reference TRBV5-5 and TRBJ2-3, is DAGVTQSPTHLIKTRGQQVTLRCSPISGHKSVSWYQQVLGQGPQFIFQYYEKEERGRGNFPDRFSARQFPNYSSELNVNALLLGDSALYLCASKGLDTQYFGPGTRLTVL.

The V and J genes are TRBV9 and TRBJ2-7; a weak D match, TRBD2 (5 bases). CDR1 is SGDLS, CDR2 YYNGEE, per germline. CDR3 length: 16 amino acids. V lost 4 bases to trimming and J lost 5 bases, with 22 bases between them. Written as DNA, the CDR3 is TGTGCCAGCAGCACCTCTCCCGGGCTAGCTTTTGACGAGCAGTACTTC. Residues: CASSTSPGLAFDEQYF.

The genes are TRBV5-6 and TRBJ2-7, with D tentatively TRBD2 (6 bases). Trimming cost V 3 bases and J 0 bases, with 13 bases left between them. CDR1 and CDR2 from the germline V gene are SGHDT and YYEEEE. This CDR3 has 15 amino acids. The CDR3 sequence: CASSWGVGYSYEQYF. CDR3 nucleotide sequence: TGTGCCAGCAGCTGGGGGGTCGGCTACTCCTACGAGCAGTACTTC.

The V call is TRBV10-3, the J call TRBJ1-4, with unresolved D. The CDR3 covers 16 residues. The germline V gene encodes CDR1 ENHRY and CDR2 SYGVKD. Trimming pared 6 bases from V and 0 bases from J, leaving 14 bases between. In DNA, the CDR3 is TGTGCCATCAGCTATGTCAGGACCGCAACTAATGAAAAACTGTTTTTT. Protein sequence: CAISYVRTATNEKLFF.

To note about this clone: In the same sample, other DNA sequences code for this CDR3. V and J are TRBV11-2 and TRBJ2-7; TRBD1 agrees at 7 bases. The CDR3 runs to 14 residues. The V and J ends lost 1 base and 2 bases, in that order; junction bases with no gene match: 2. Germline CDR1 is SGHAT and CDR2 is FQNNGV. CDR3 residues: CASSLGQGAYEQYF. In DNA form, the CDR3 reads TGTGCCAGCAGCTTAGGGCAGGGGGCCTACGAGCAGTACTTC.

The CDR3 region is CASSLAVAGSTDTQYF. Written as DNA, the CDR3 is TGTGCCAGCAGCTTAGCGGTAGCGGGGAGCACAGATACGCAGTATTTT. The chain recombines TRBV7-9 with TRBJ2-3; 8 positions match TRBD2. After removal of 0 bases from V and 0 bases from J, the junction contained 2 bases not matched to a gene. CDR3 length: 16 amino acids. Germline CDR1 is SEHNR and CDR2 is FQNEAQ (reference sequence).

The rearrangement links TRBV6-1 to TRBJ1-1; D uncertain. Germline CDR1 is MNHNS and CDR2 is SASEGT. This CDR3 region has 13 residues. Trimming shortened V by 2 bases and J by 5 bases, and 9 bases separated the two germline ends. The CDR3 sequence is CASSEMGWTEAFF. The CDR3, as DNA: TGTGCCAGCAGTGAAATGGGGTGGACTGAAGCTTTCTTT.

This chain connects TRBV2 to TRBJ1-3, with D possibly matching TRBD1 (6 bases). The germline gives CDR1 SNHLY, CDR2 FYNNEI. Deletions cut 7 bases from V and 3 bases from J, with 13 bases between. The CDR3 spans 14 residues. The CDR3 DNA reads TGTGCCAGCACCACGGACAGTCTTGGAAACACCATATATTTT. Residues: CASTTDSLGNTIYF.